The next 22 T cell receptor beta chains were all read from a single sample in a study of control samples from healthy donors and cancer patients. Produced via immunoSEQ multiplex PCR; TCRdb's table is partial and in-frame only. The data show some 37,000 clones, with around 90% seen just once and around 4% held by the top ten. Sequences were obtained from blood. The origin of the receptors is a woman between 50 and 59 years old in good health.

This clone was observed a single time. The chain couples TRBV2 to TRBJ1-2; D gene ambiguous. V lost 3 bases to trimming and J lost 1 base, with 12 bases between them. The CDR3 sequence is 15 residues long. Germline-derived CDR1 and CDR2 are SNHLY and FYNNEI. CDR3 sequence reads: CASSDGRGGNYGYTF. The CDR3 nucleotides read TGTGCCAGCAGTGACGGACGTGGAGGTAACTATGGCTACACCTTC.

This chain joins TRBV19 and TRBJ2-3; possible D gene TRBD1, 5 bases. Trimming took 4 bases from V and 4 from J, leaving 21 bases between them. The CDR3 has 17 amino acids. Germline CDR1 LNHDA, CDR2 SQIVND (reference sequence). CDR3: CASSTVREISAADTQYF. DNA for the CDR3: TGTGCCAGTAGTACGGTCAGGGAAATATCAGCCGCAGATACGCAGTATTTT.

The chain couples TRBV9 to TRBJ1-1; D may be TRBD1 (5 bases). Per the germline V gene, CDR1 is SGDLS and CDR2 is YYNGEE. The V end was cut by 0 bases, the J end by 10 bases, with 13 bases between. CDR3 length: 13 amino acids. The CDR3 sequence is CASSVGGEVGAFF. CDR3 DNA sequence: TGTGCCAGCAGCGTAGGGGGGGAGGTTGGAGCTTTCTTT. The full variable domain, rest sourced from reference TRBV9 and TRBJ1-1, is DSGVTQTPKHLITATGQRVTLRCSPRSGDLSVYWYQQSLDQGLQFLIQYYNGEERAKGNILERFSAQQFPDLHSELNLSSLELGDSALYFCASSVGGEVGAFFGQGTRLTVV.

The V and J genes are TRBV11-2 and TRBJ2-7, with D uncertain. There are 12 residues in the CDR3. The ends were cut back, 4 bases at V and 3 bases at J, with 7 bases in the middle. Germline V gene data show CDR1 as SGHAT and CDR2 as FQNNGV. The CDR3 sequence is CASSSLVYEQYF. The CDR3 bases are TGTGCCAGCAGCTCGCTGGTCTACGAGCAGTACTTC.

This chain connects TRBV2 to TRBJ2-2; a weak D match, TRBD1 (5 bases). V was pared by 4 bases and J by 0 bases, with 9 bases between. The CDR3 consists of 15 residues. CDR1 is SNHLY and CDR2 is FYNNEI in the germline V gene. The CDR3 DNA is TGTGCCAGCAGTGGACAGTTACCGAACACCGGGGAGCTGTTTTTT. Amino acids: CASSGQLPNTGELFF.

The genes are TRBV25-1 and TRBJ1-2, with 11 bases aligning to TRBD1. Germline V gene data show CDR1 as MGHDK and CDR2 as SYGVNS. The CDR3 contains 14 residues. With V trimmed by 5 bases and J by 8 bases, 7 bases remained unmatched. Here the CDR3 reads CASSRAGTGGGYTF. CDR3 bases: TGTGCCAGCAGTAGGGCCGGGACAGGGGGGGGCTACACCTTC.

The rearrangement uses TRBV29-1 and TRBJ2-2, with D hard to call. The CDR3 covers 11 residues. Germline V gene data show CDR1 as SQVTM and CDR2 as ANQGSEA. Trimming shortened V by 7 bases and J by 2 bases, and 5 bases separated the two germline ends. CDR3 sequence reads: CSARNTGELFF. The CDR3 nucleotides read TGCAGCGCTCGAAACACCGGGGAGCTGTTTTTT.

The count of this clone is one. V usage is TRBV12-3 or TRBV12-4 and J usage is TRBJ1-1; D is ambiguous. CDR3 length: 11 amino acids. V lost 6 bases, J lost 12 bases, and 14 bases lay in between. The CDR3 DNA reads as TGTGCCAGCAGATCAGGTCGACGGACTTTCTTT. Encoded protein: CASRSGRRTFF.

The chain is built from TRBV7-9 and TRBJ2-1, with D unclear. CDR1 and CDR2 (germline): SEHNR, FQNEAQ (reference sequence). This CDR3 region has 13 residues. Trimming shortened V by 0 bases and J by 5 bases, and 5 bases separated the two germline ends. The CDR3 nucleotides read TGTGCCAGCAGCTTAGCGGCGGACAATGAGCAGTTCTTC. Translation: CASSLAADNEQFF. The full variable domain, in which reference TRBV7-9 and TRBJ2-1 provide the parts outside the CDR3, is DTGVSQNPRHKITKRGQNVTFRCDPISEHNRLYWYRQTLGQGPEFLTYFQNEAQLEKSRLLSDRFSAERPKGSFSTLEIQRTEQGDSAMYLCASSLAADNEQFFGPGTRLTVL.

The chain combines TRBV7-9 with TRBJ1-1, with D possibly being TRBD1 (6 bases). Per germline, CDR1 SEHNR and CDR2 FQNEAQ (reference sequence). The CDR3 spans 15 residues. Trimming removed 6 bases from V and 6 bases from J, with 20 bases in between. CDR3 sequence reads: CASRPGQPNVAEAFF. The CDR3 DNA follows: TGTGCCAGCAGACCGGGACAACCCAATGTGGCTGAAGCTTTCTTT.

The V call is TRBV18, the J call TRBJ1-1, with a possible D match to TRBD1 (5 bases). V lost 7 bases to trimming and J lost 2 bases, with 17 bases between them. Germline loops: CDR1 KGHSH, CDR2 LQKENI. This CDR3 comprises 15 residues. CDR3 nucleotides: TGTGCCAGCTTCCCTGGGCAGGGAGCAAACACTGAAGCTTTCTTT. It yields the protein CASFPGQGANTEAFF.

DNA of the CDR3: TGTGCCAGCTCGAGGGGGCTGCCCTCCCAAGAGACCCAGTACTTC. Its protein is CASSRGLPSQETQYF. The chain links TRBV18 to TRBJ2-5; 7 nucleotides line up with TRBD1. The CDR3 totals 15 residues. V was clipped by 6 bases and J by 1 base; unmatched bases: 8. Looked up from germline, CDR1 is KGHSH and CDR2 is LQKENI.

The chain links TRBV7-6 to TRBJ1-2; D not certain. This CDR3 is 13 amino acids long. Trimming shortened V by 4 bases and J by 4 bases, and 10 bases separated the two germline ends. Looked up from germline, CDR1 is SGHVS and CDR2 is FNYEAQ. CDR3 amino acids: CASSSDEGYGYTF. The CDR3 coding sequence is TGTGCCAGCAGCTCGGACGAGGGCTATGGCTACACCTTC.

The chain carries TRBV27 and TRBJ1-4; weak D call: TRBD1 (5 bases). With 4 bases removed from V and 5 bases from J, the gap between germline ends came to 20 bases. There are 17 residues in the CDR3. In germline, CDR1 is MNHEY, CDR2 SMNVEV (reference sequence). The CDR3 DNA is TGTGCCAGCAGTTCCGGGACCGCACCGGCAAGGAATGAAAAACTGTTTTTT. It specifies CASSSGTAPARNEKLFF.

In its sample, this clone was seen once. V usage is TRBV10-3 and J usage is TRBJ1-1; D may be TRBD1 (5 bases). Looked up from germline, CDR1 is ENHRY and CDR2 is SYGVKD. The ends were cut back, 6 bases at V and 12 bases at J, with 14 bases in the middle. CDR3 length equals 11 residues. CDR3 sequence: CAIRGGNGTFF. The DNA for the CDR3 is TGTGCCATCAGGGGGGGGAACGGGACTTTCTTT.

The chain is built from TRBV24-1 and TRBJ2-1; D not certain. The CDR3 has 13 residues. Germline V gives CDR1 KGHDR, CDR2 SFDVKD. Trimming pared 4 bases from V and 7 bases from J, leaving 10 bases between. CDR3 sequence: CATSENSLNEQFF. The CDR3 DNA reads TGTGCCACCAGTGAGAATAGCCTAAATGAGCAGTTCTTC.

This clone was seen a handful of times. The V call is TRBV28, the J call TRBJ1-2, with D perhaps matching TRBD1 (5 bases). CDR1 MDHEN and CDR2 SYDVKM come from the germline V gene. Trimming pared 7 bases from V and 12 bases from J, leaving 18 bases between. This CDR3 has 12 residues. The CDR3: CASKGPRGLHTF. The CDR3 nucleotides read TGTGCCAGCAAGGGCCCCCGGGGCTTACACACCTTC.

The chain has TRBV5-1 and TRBJ2-2, with D perhaps matching TRBD1 (6 bases). The ends were cut back, 4 bases at V and 0 bases at J, with 7 bases in the middle. The CDR3 is made up of 14 amino acids. CDR1 is SGHRS and CDR2 is YFSETQ in the germline V gene. CDR3 nucleotides: TGCGCCAGCAGCCGGGACACGAACACCGGGGAGCTGTTTTTT. Its protein is CASSRDTNTGELFF. The full variable domain, completed using reference TRBV5-1 and TRBJ2-2, is KAGVTQTPRYLIKTRGQQVTLSCSPISGHRSVSWYQQTPGQGLQFLFEYFSETQRNKGNFPGRFSGRQFSNSRSEMNVSTLELGDSALYLCASSRDTNTGELFFGEGSRLTVL.

The V gene is TRBV28, the J gene TRBJ1-2; tentative D call: TRBD1 (6 bases). The CDR3 runs 13 residues. Germline assignment: CDR1 MDHEN and CDR2 SYDVKM. V was clipped by 4 bases and J by 6 bases, with 12 bases between them. The CDR3 protein is CASSSTGLDGYTF. For the CDR3, the DNA is TGTGCCAGCAGTTCCACAGGGCTCGATGGCTACACCTTC.

The J gene is TRBJ2-5, the V gene TRBV7-3, with a possible D match to TRBD2 (6 bases). Germline CDR1 reads SGHTA; CDR2 reads FQGTGA. V lost 2 bases, J lost 4 bases, and 8 bases lay in between. The CDR3 consists of 13 residues. The CDR3 DNA reads TGTGCCAGCAGCTTATGGGGAGGAGAGACCCAGTACTTC. This sequence encodes CASSLWGGETQYF.

This chain joins TRBV9 and TRBJ2-1; a possible D gene is TRBD1 (6 bases). This CDR3 contains 15 residues. CDR1 is SGDLS and CDR2 is YYNGEE in the germline V gene. Trimming shortened V by 3 bases and J by 0 bases, and 10 bases separated the two germline ends. CDR3 loop: CASSGGPSSYNEQFF. The CDR3 DNA is TGTGCCAGCAGCGGGGGGCCAAGCTCCTACAATGAGCAGTTCTTC.

The chain recombines TRBV6-2 or TRBV6-3 with TRBJ2-3; 12 bases fit TRBD2. Germline V gives CDR1 MNHEY, CDR2 SVGEGT. This CDR3 contains 17 residues. Unmatched junction bases numbered 5, after V lost 2 bases and J lost 2 bases. Written as DNA, the CDR3 is TGTGCCAGCAGTTACATAACTAGCGGGGGGTACACAGATACGCAGTATTTT. Its protein is CASSYITSGGYTDTQYF.